A single sample is the source of the 7 T cell receptor beta chains below, sequenced in a study of tumor-infiltrating lymphocytes in primary liver carcinoma. Unsorted whole blood supplied the blood RNA, and germline DNA was isolated too. Synthesis of TCR beta cDNA was carried out from approximately 500 ng total RNA with a constant-region primer. Three rounds of nested multiplex PCR with slightly modified ARM-PCR produced TCR beta libraries. With TRBV1-TRBV30 forward primers and a C-beta reverse primer, the first two PCR rounds were run for approximately 9 cycles each. TCRdb ran MiXCR on the multiplex PCR reads and lists one entry per CDR3 protein. The sample lists approximately 330,000 distinct CDR3 sequences; about 61% were seen once. The specimen sequenced was peripheral blood. These receptors all stem from a man aged 35-49 years with primary liver carcinoma and hepatitis B virus infection.

J is TRBJ1-4 and V is TRBV4-1, with a possible D match to TRBD1 (6 bases). Germline V lookup: CDR1 MGHRA, CDR2 YSYEKL. The CDR3 has 16 residues. V was trimmed by 3 bases and J by 5 bases, leaving 16 bases between them. CDR3 DNA sequence: TGCGCCAGCAGCCACCAGGGGACACTTCAAAATGAAAAACTGTTTTTT. This translates into CASSHQGTLQNEKLFF.

Details on this clonotype: One base away lies a much larger clone, so this may be a sequencing read error. This sequence joins TRBV6-5 and TRBJ2-7; TRBD2 matches at 10 bases. J was trimmed by 4 bases and V by 2 bases; bases with no gene match: 11. Germline V CDR1 and CDR2: MNHEY, SVGAGI. This CDR3 comprises 17 residues. The CDR3 DNA is TGTGCCAGCAGTTACACTAGCGGGATGGCCGAAAATTACGAGCAGTACTTC. It specifies CASSYTSGMAENYEQYF.

As regards this clonotype: A much larger clone differs from this one at a single base, so this may be a read error. The V gene is TRBV12-3 or TRBV12-4, the J gene TRBJ2-1; D uncertain. The CDR3 contains 17 residues. The CDR3 protein is CASSLGRVFGSYNEQLF. CDR3 bases: TGTGCCAGCAGTTTAGGTAGGGTGTTCGGTTCTTACAATGAGCAGTTGTTC.

As concerns this clonotype: A much larger clone differs from this one at a single base, so this may be a read error. This chain joins TRBV4-2 and TRBJ2-3; the match to TRBD2 covers 11 bases. CDR3 size: 18 residues. Germline CDR1 and CDR2: LGHNA and YNFKEQ. The CDR3 is CASCQENLAGGRTDTQYF. CDR3 nucleotides: TGTGCCAGCTGCCAAGAAAATCTAGCGGGAGGCCGGACAGATACGCAGTATTTT.

The chain joins TRBV28 to TRBJ2-7; 7 nucleotides line up with TRBD1. Losses at the gene ends were 5 bases for V and 5 bases for J; bases not matched to a gene: 9. Germline loops: CDR1 MDHEN, CDR2 SYDVKM. The CDR3 runs to 14 residues. The CDR3 nucleotides read TGTGCCAGCAGTGCCACTTTCACAGGGGACGAGCAGTACTTC. Amino acids: CASSATFTGDEQYF.

This clonotype was seen ten or more times. The CDR3 spells CASSEGWGQETQYF. The CDR3, as DNA: TGTGCCAGCAGCGAAGGGTGGGGTCAAGAGACCCAGTACTTC. The chain recombines TRBV5-6 with TRBJ2-5, with D hard to call. V was clipped by 4 bases and J by 2 bases, with 12 bases between them. The CDR3 loop spans 14 amino acids. The germline V gene has CDR1 SGHDT and CDR2 YYEEEE.

V usage is TRBV28 and J usage is TRBJ2-1; no definite D call. The CDR3 runs 13 residues. V was pared by 3 bases and J by 9 bases, with 12 bases between. Germline CDR1 reads MDHEN; CDR2 reads SYDVKM. CDR3 in DNA: TGTGCCAGCAGTTTTGCCCTCAGAAGTGAGCAGTTCTTC. Its protein product is CASSFALRSEQFF.